These T cell receptor beta chains were read from a single sample in a study of PD-L1 blockade in urothelial cancer. Using immunoSEQ multiplex PCR, the repertoire was profiled, and TCRdb retains in-frame clones only, with some absent. The profile shows 40,000 to 50,000 clones, roughly 86% of them singletons. Sequencing was performed on PBMCs, taken around atezolizumab (anti-PD-L1) treatment. These receptors were collected from a man aged 55 to 69 with urothelial cancer. CDR3s include the opening cysteine and the closing phenylalanine or tryptophan. The D gene is left open where the match is weak. Clone size is stated in some rows and not others, as once, few, many or a class when expanded.

d_call: -; v_call: TRBV6-6; clone_size: -; j_call: TRBJ1-5; cdr3_aa: CASSHRQVNQPQHF; cdr3_nt: TGTGCCAGCAGTCACCGACAGGTTAATCAGCCCCAGCATTTT
d_call: TRBD2; v_call: TRBV5-8; clone_size: -; j_call: TRBJ2-1; cdr3_aa: CASSLAGGRLPSYNEQFF; cdr3_nt: TGTGCCAGCAGCTTGGCGGGGGGAAGGTTACCATCCTACAATGAGCAGTTCTTC
d_call: -; v_call: TRBV7-9; clone_size: -; j_call: TRBJ2-1; cdr3_aa: CASSSTGFAYNEQFF; cdr3_nt: TGTGCCAGCAGCTCAACAGGGTTTGCGTACAATGAGCAGTTCTTC
d_call: -; v_call: TRBV5-4; clone_size: once; j_call: TRBJ1-4; cdr3_aa: CASSLSGPYEKLFF; cdr3_nt: TGTGCCAGCAGCTTATCCGGTCCGTATGAAAAACTGTTTTTT
d_call: -; v_call: TRBV30; clone_size: -; j_call: TRBJ2-2; cdr3_aa: CAWSRARGGELFF; cdr3_nt: TGTGCCTGGAGTAGAGCTAGGGGCGGGGAGCTGTTTTTT
d_call: TRBD2; v_call: TRBV5-6; clone_size: -; j_call: TRBJ2-3; cdr3_aa: CASRRGTLAVDTQYF; cdr3_nt: TGTGCCAGCAGGCGGGGGACCCTAGCGGTGGATACGCAGTATTTT
d_call: -; v_call: TRBV4-1; clone_size: -; j_call: TRBJ1-5; cdr3_aa: CASSQLGANNQPQHF; cdr3_nt: TGCGCCAGCAGCCAACTGGGGGCCAACAATCAGCCCCAGCATTTT
d_call: -; v_call: TRBV18; clone_size: -; j_call: TRBJ1-5; cdr3_aa: CASSPQENQPQHF; cdr3_nt: TGTGCCAGCTCACCTCAGGAAAATCAGCCCCAGCATTTT
d_call: TRBD1; v_call: TRBV30; clone_size: -; j_call: TRBJ1-1; cdr3_aa: CAWTDRGRYTEAFF; cdr3_nt: TGTGCCTGGACCGACAGGGGGAGGTACACTGAAGCTTTCTTT
d_call: -; v_call: TRBV21-1; clone_size: -; j_call: TRBJ1-5; cdr3_aa: CASSKAYATNNSNQPQHF; cdr3_nt: TGTGCCAGCAGCAAAGCGTATGCCACCAACAATAGCAATCAGCCCCAGCATTTT
d_call: TRBD2; v_call: TRBV7-3; clone_size: few; j_call: TRBJ2-3; cdr3_aa: CASSRLAGGSMDTQYF; cdr3_nt: TGTGCCAGCAGCCGACTAGCGGGGGGTTCAATGGATACGCAGTATTTT
d_call: TRBD1; v_call: TRBV20-1; clone_size: -; j_call: TRBJ1-2; cdr3_aa: CSATGTGYKTF; cdr3_nt: TGCAGTGCTACAGGGACAGGGTATAAGACCTTC
d_call: TRBD2; v_call: TRBV19; clone_size: few; j_call: TRBJ2-1; cdr3_aa: CASYSGAHNEQFF; cdr3_nt: TGTGCCAGCTATAGCGGGGCCCACAATGAGCAGTTCTTC
d_call: -; v_call: TRBV11-2; clone_size: -; j_call: TRBJ1-2; cdr3_aa: CASSLSRGTRGYTF; cdr3_nt: TGTGCCAGCAGCTTAAGTAGGGGTACGAGGGGCTACACCTTC
d_call: -; v_call: TRBV7-3; clone_size: -; j_call: TRBJ2-2; cdr3_aa: CASSVGPTGELFF; cdr3_nt: TGTGCCAGCAGCGTGGGCCCCACCGGGGAGCTGTTTTTT
d_call: -; v_call: TRBV14; clone_size: -; j_call: TRBJ1-4; cdr3_aa: CASSQKNAVGGEKLFF; cdr3_nt: TGTGCCAGCAGCCAAAAGAACGCCGTCGGGGGGGAAAAACTGTTTTTT
d_call: -; v_call: TRBV29-1; clone_size: -; j_call: TRBJ1-2; cdr3_aa: CSVAVANYGYTF; cdr3_nt: TGCAGCGTTGCGGTTGCGAACTATGGCTACACCTTC
d_call: TRBD2; v_call: TRBV5-1; clone_size: -; j_call: TRBJ2-5; cdr3_aa: CASTSGGEETQYF; cdr3_nt: TGCGCCAGCACCAGCGGGGGGGAAGAGACCCAGTACTTC
d_call: TRBD2; v_call: TRBV6-5; clone_size: -; j_call: TRBJ2-3; cdr3_aa: CASSPLATSTDTQYF; cdr3_nt: TGTGCCAGCAGTCCACTAGCGACTAGCACAGATACGCAGTATTTT
d_call: -; v_call: TRBV6-6; clone_size: -; j_call: TRBJ1-2; cdr3_aa: CASSFLRDPTANF; cdr3_nt: TGTGCCAGCAGTTTCCTTCGGGATCCAACCGCGAATTTC
d_call: TRBD1; v_call: TRBV19; clone_size: -; j_call: TRBJ1-5; cdr3_aa: CASSIQGAPGNQPQHF; cdr3_nt: TGTGCCAGTAGTATACAGGGGGCCCCCGGCAATCAGCCCCAGCATTTT
d_call: -; v_call: TRBV5-6; clone_size: -; j_call: TRBJ1-6; cdr3_aa: CASSTPGSGSSPLHF; cdr3_nt: TGTGCCAGCAGCACCCCCGGGTCGGGTTCTTCACCCCTCCACTTT
d_call: TRBD1; v_call: TRBV5-6; clone_size: -; j_call: TRBJ2-2; cdr3_aa: CASSLRRTGWTGELFF; cdr3_nt: TGTGCCAGCAGCTTACGGCGGACAGGCTGGACCGGGGAGCTGTTTTTT
d_call: TRBD1; v_call: TRBV25-1; clone_size: -; j_call: TRBJ2-7; cdr3_aa: CASSDTGVRYEQYF; cdr3_nt: TGTGCCAGCAGTGATACAGGGGTGCGCTACGAGCAGTACTTC
d_call: -; v_call: TRBV7-8; clone_size: -; j_call: TRBJ2-6; cdr3_aa: CASSLGHRSGANVLTF; cdr3_nt: TGTGCCAGCAGCTTAGGACATCGGTCTGGGGCCAACGTCCTGACTTTC
d_call: TRBD2; v_call: TRBV6-1; clone_size: -; j_call: TRBJ2-4; cdr3_aa: CASSESGGLGNIQYF; cdr3_nt: TGTGCCAGCAGTGAATCGGGAGGGCTTGGAAACATTCAGTACTTC